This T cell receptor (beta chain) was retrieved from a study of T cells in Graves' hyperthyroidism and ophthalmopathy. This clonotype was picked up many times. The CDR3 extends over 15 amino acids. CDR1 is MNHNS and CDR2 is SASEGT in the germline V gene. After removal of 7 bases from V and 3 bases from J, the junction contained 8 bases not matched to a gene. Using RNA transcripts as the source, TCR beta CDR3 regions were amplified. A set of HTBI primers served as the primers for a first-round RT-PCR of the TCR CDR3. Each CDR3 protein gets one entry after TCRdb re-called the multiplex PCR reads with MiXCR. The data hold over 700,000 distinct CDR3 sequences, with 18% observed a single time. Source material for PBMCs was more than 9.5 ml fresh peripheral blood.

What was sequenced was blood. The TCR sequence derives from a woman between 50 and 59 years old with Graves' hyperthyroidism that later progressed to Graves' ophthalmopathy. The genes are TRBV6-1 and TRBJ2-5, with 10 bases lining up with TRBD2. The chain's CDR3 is CASIISGGPKETQYF. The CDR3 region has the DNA TGTGCCAGCATAATTAGCGGGGGGCCCAAAGAGACCCAGTACTTC.